This TCR beta chain came from a study of blood T cell repertoires in COVID-19. Study as a whole: PBMCs, B-cell-depleted T cells, or T cells provided the cDNA or gDNA that made up the material.

Per the original data handling: Amplification with reference gene primers provided the estimates of nucleated cell counts. TCRdb's copy holds only in-frame clones and misses some; the assay was immunoSEQ multiplex PCR. V, J and clone size were drawn from that table, and D and trimming were deduced from the DNA. The data hold 300,000 to 350,000 clones, with around 91% observed a single time. From germline, CDR1 is LGHNA and CDR2 YSLEER. This CDR3 has 19 residues. The trim removed 0 bases at V and 4 bases at J, leaving 9 bases unmatched. This sequence was found in a woman between 18 and 30 years old who had recovered from COVID-19. This rearrangement joins TRBV4-3 to TRBJ2-1, with 13 bases fitting TRBD2. Sequenced input: peripheral blood. CDR3 in DNA: TGCGCCAGCAGCCAAGATACAGGACTAGCGGGAGTTTCTTACAATGAGCAGTTCTTC. It codes for CASSQDTGLAGVSYNEQFF.